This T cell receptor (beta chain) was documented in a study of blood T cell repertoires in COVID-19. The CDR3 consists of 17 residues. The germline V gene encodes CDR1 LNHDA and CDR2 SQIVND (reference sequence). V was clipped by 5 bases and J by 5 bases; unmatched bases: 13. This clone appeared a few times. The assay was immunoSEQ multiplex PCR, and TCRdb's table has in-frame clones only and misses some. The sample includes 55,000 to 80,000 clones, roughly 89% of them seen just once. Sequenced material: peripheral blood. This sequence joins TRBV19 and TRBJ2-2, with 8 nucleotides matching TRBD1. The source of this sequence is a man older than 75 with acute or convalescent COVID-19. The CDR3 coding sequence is TGTGCCAGTAGTTCGAGGGGGACAGGAGGTCGGACCGGGGAGCTGTTTTTT. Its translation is CASSSRGTGGRTGELFF.